This section outlines one T cell receptor (beta chain) sequence together with its context. Its antigen is as yet unknown. This entry belongs to a study of T cell responses to AZD1222 COVID-19 vaccine. The CDR3 consists of 13 residues. Germline CDR1 is SQVTM and CDR2 is ANQGSEA. Trimming left V 4 bases short and J 3 bases short, with 12 bases between. Only in-frame clones appear in the TCRdb table, and some are missing; sequencing was by immunoSEQ multiplex PCR. The data show approximately 100,000 clones, 85% to 90% seen once. Study-level points and caveats: White British people made up most donors, females outnumbered males, and clonal diversity was possibly underestimated.

The chain joins TRBV29-1 to TRBJ1-1; a weak D match, TRBD1 (6 bases). The clonotype comes from an adult in good health. Sequencing was performed on peripheral blood, taken on day 0 of AZD1222 vaccination. For the CDR3, the DNA is TGCAGCGTTGGGGGGACAATATACACTGAAGCTTTCTTT. This codes for CSVGGTIYTEAFF. Full variable domain (remainder filled in from reference TRBV29-1 and TRBJ1-1): SAVISQKPSRDICQRGTSLTIQCQVDSQVTMMFWYRQQPGQSLTLIATANQGSEATYESGFVIDKFPISRPNLTFSTLTVSNMSPEDSSIYLCSVGGTIYTEAFFGQGTRLTVV.